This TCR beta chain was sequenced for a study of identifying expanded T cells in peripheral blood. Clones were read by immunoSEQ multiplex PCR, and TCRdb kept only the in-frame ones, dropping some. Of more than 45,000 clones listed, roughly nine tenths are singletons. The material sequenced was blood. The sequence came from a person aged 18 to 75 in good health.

The CDR3 nucleotides are TGTGCCAGCATTGAGGATAAACTCTATGGCTACACCTTC. As protein: CASIEDKLYGYTF. The genes are TRBV2 and TRBJ1-2, with unresolved D. The V gene's germline CDR1 is SNHLY and CDR2 FYNNEI. Trimming stripped 7 bases from V and 4 bases from J, with 13 bases between. The CDR3 covers 13 residues. Complete variable domain (other parts from reference TRBV2 and TRBJ1-2): EPEVTQTPSHQVTQMGQEVILRCVPISNHLYFYWYRQILGQKVEFLVSFYNNEISEKSEIFDDQFSVERPDGSNFTLKIRSTKLEDSAMYFCASIEDKLYGYTFGSGTRLTVV.